This record covers a single TCR beta chain. The germline V gene encodes CDR1 LNHDA and CDR2 SQIVND (reference sequence). Germline trimming cut 3 bases from V and 2 bases from J; bases unmatched to any gene: 4. This CDR3 region has 14 residues. The data were taken from a study of blood T cell repertoires in COVID-19. Overall study context: Acute-phase and convalescent COVID-19 samples originated in the United States, Italy and Spain. PBMCs, B-cell-depleted T cells, or T cells provided the cDNA or gDNA that made up the material.

Seattle patient enrollment occurred during active infection, with longitudinal follow-up thereafter. Authors' processing steps: Amplified reference gene primers provided the basis for estimating nucleated cell counts. TCRdb's table, derived via immunoSEQ multiplex PCR, lists solely in-frame clones and lacks some. V and J calls and clone size are those listed in that table; D and trimming were worked out from the DNA. The sample yields some 80,000 clones, about 85% seen once. This TCR was sampled from a man aged 55-75 years with COVID-19, enrolled during active disease. Sequencing was carried out using peripheral blood. The chain recombines TRBV19 with TRBJ2-7, with 7 bases matching TRBD1. The chain's CDR3 is CASSIPGQTYEQYF. The CDR3 region has the DNA TGTGCCAGTAGTATTCCGGGACAGACCTACGAGCAGTACTTC.